These T cell receptor beta chains were read from a single sample in a study of shared clonotypes between healthy human individuals. The assay was immunoSEQ multiplex PCR, and TCRdb's table has in-frame clones only and misses some. Here the sample spans some 200,000 clones, under 80% being singletons. Sequenced material: memory CD4+ T cells sorted from blood. These receptor sequences come from a man aged 25-45 years in good health. CDR3s include the opening cysteine and the closing phenylalanine or tryptophan. A D gene is named only where the DNA matches it firmly. Clone size is given for some rows only: seen once, a few or many times, or a class if the clone is expanded.

d_gene,v_gene,abundance,j_gene,CDR3nt,CDR3aa
.,TRBV14,.,TRBJ1-1,TGTGCCAGCAGCCAAAATGAAGGGACTGAAGCTTTCTTT,CASSQNEGTEAFF
.,TRBV5-1,few,TRBJ2-1,TGCGCCAGCAGCTTGGGGGTAGCGGATTCCAATGAGCAGTTCTTC,CASSLGVADSNEQFF
.,TRBV7-3,few,TRBJ2-2,TGTGCCAGCAGCTTAGGGAACACCGGGGAGCTGTTTTTT,CASSLGNTGELFF
TRBD1,TRBV7-1,.,TRBJ1-5,TGTGCCAGCAGCTTAGAAACAGGGGTGGGTAGCAATCAGCCCCAGCATTTT,CASSLETGVGSNQPQHF
TRBD2,TRBV7-8,few,TRBJ2-5,TGTGCCAGCAGCCGGCGGGAGAGGGGAGAGACCCAGTACTTC,CASSRRERGETQYF
TRBD2,TRBV10-3,.,TRBJ2-6,TGTGCCATCAGTGATGCGGGGGACTCTGGGGCCAACGTCCTGACTTTC,CAISDAGDSGANVLTF
.,TRBV11-2,.,TRBJ2-5,TGTGCCAGCAACCCCGGCCTAGACCAAGAGACCCAGTACTTC,CASNPGLDQETQYF
.,TRBV11-3,.,TRBJ1-2,TGTGCCAGCAGCCCGTCGATTCCCGGAGGCAGGGATGGCTACACCTTC,CASSPSIPGGRDGYTF
TRBD2,TRBV5-4,.,TRBJ2-7,TGTGCCAGCAGCTTACTAGCGGGATACGAGCAGTACTTC,CASSLLAGYEQYF
.,TRBV7-8,many,TRBJ2-1,TGTGCCAGCAGCTTAGATGGTAGCGGAAATGAGCAGTTCTTC,CASSLDGSGNEQFF
TRBD1,TRBV7-6,.,TRBJ2-6,TGTGCCAGCAGCTTAGTAGGACAGGGATCTGGGGCCAACGTCCTGACTTTC,CASSLVGQGSGANVLTF
TRBD2,TRBV7-9,few,TRBJ2-1,TGTGCCAGCAGCCGTAAACTTAGGGAGGGCAATGAGCAGTTCTTC,CASSRKLREGNEQFF
.,TRBV28,.,TRBJ2-7,TGTGCCAGCAGTGGGACCACCTACGAGCAGTACTTC,CASSGTTYEQYF
.,TRBV5-6,.,TRBJ1-2,TGTGCCAGCAGCTTGGACTTTAGCTATGGCTACACCTTC,CASSLDFSYGYTF